The subject of this entry is one T cell receptor (beta chain). The data were obtained in a study of blood T cell repertoires in COVID-19. The CDR3 covers 13 residues. V was shortened by 3 bases and J by 4 bases, with 7 bases between the two germline ends. Germline lookup yields CDR1 SGHTA and CDR2 FQGNSA. Only in-frame clones appear in the TCRdb table, and some are missing; sequencing was by immunoSEQ multiplex PCR. The top ten clones hold around 2% of a sample with around 160,000 clones, over 90% of them seen once. The sequenced material came from peripheral blood. This receptor was obtained from an older woman with COVID-19, enrolled during active disease. The chain joins TRBV7-2 to TRBJ1-5, with D possibly TRBD1 on 5 matching bases. For the CDR3, the DNA is TGTGCCAGCAGCTTTGACAGAAATCAGCCCCAGCATTTT. This sequence encodes CASSFDRNQPQHF.